This passage covers 31 T cell receptor beta chains from one sample sequenced in a study of PD-L1 blockade in urothelial cancer. The repertoire was sequenced with immunoSEQ multiplex PCR; TCRdb's copy has only in-frame clones and lacks some. The sample contains 25,000 to 35,000 clones, about 79% of which appear only once. Documented time point: peripheral blood 6 weeks after treatment start. The material was PBMCs, obtained around atezolizumab (anti-PD-L1) treatment. Receptors originate from a man between 70 and 80 years old with urothelial cancer.

The chain recombines TRBV5-4 with TRBJ1-6; D is undetermined. CDR3 length equals 15 residues. In germline, CDR1 is SGHNT, CDR2 YYREEE (reference sequence). V was shortened by 0 bases and J by 7 bases, with 11 bases between the two germline ends. The CDR3 coding sequence is TGTGCCAGCAGCTTGGGGGCAGAGATGAATTCACCCCTCCACTTT. Protein sequence: CASSLGAEMNSPLHF.

The table lists this clone with a count of one. This chain joins TRBV7-9 and TRBJ2-2; D is perhaps TRBD2 (6 bases). The CDR3 runs to 16 residues. The germline V and J ends were trimmed by 5 bases and 4 bases, with 17 bases remaining between them. Germline V gives CDR1 SEHNR, CDR2 FQNEAQ (reference sequence). DNA of the CDR3: TGTGCCAGCAGCCCTATGGGGGGACGGGGCACCGGGGAGCTGTTTTTT. Translated, it gives CASSPMGGRGTGELFF.

The chain has TRBV5-4 and TRBJ1-1; no clear D. CDR1 is SGHNT, CDR2 YYREEE, per germline (reference sequence). The CDR3 covers 15 residues. The V end was cut by 0 bases, the J end by 8 bases, with 17 bases between. Here the CDR3 reads CASSLVGRQRIEAFF. In DNA form, the CDR3 reads TGTGCCAGCAGCTTGGTGGGGAGGCAAAGGATAGAAGCTTTCTTT.

This clone was recorded a few times. The chain combines TRBV5-1 with TRBJ2-2, with TRBD2 matching 8 bases. Germline V gene sequence: CDR1 SGHRS, CDR2 YFSETQ. This CDR3 comprises 14 residues. J gave up 12 bases and V 1 base, and 8 bases lay outside the gene matches. Here the CDR3 reads CASSLSRTGGKLFF. In DNA, the CDR3 is TGCGCCAGCAGCTTGAGTCGGACGGGAGGGAAGCTGTTTTTT.

V and J are TRBV6-1 and TRBJ2-3; D might be TRBD2 (6 bases). Between the trimmed V and J ends, which lost 3 bases and 1 base, there was a span of 23 bases. This CDR3 is built from 19 residues. Germline CDR1 is MNHNS and CDR2 is SASEGT. The CDR3 sequence: CASSDVAGLRHLRTDTQYF. The DNA of the CDR3 is TGTGCCAGCAGTGACGTTGCGGGATTGAGACACTTACGCACAGATACGCAGTATTTT.

The V call is TRBV10-3, the J call TRBJ1-2, with D possibly TRBD1 on 6 matching bases. This CDR3 contains 15 residues. The V end lost 5 bases, the J end lost 1 base, and 14 bases lay between the germline ends. Germline CDR1 ENHRY, CDR2 SYGVKD. This CDR3 is CAISPSEGVNYGYTF. In DNA, the CDR3 is TGTGCCATCAGTCCCTCCGAGGGGGTTAACTATGGCTACACCTTC.

The chain has TRBV7-8 and TRBJ2-7, with D possibly matching TRBD1 (6 bases). Germline CDR1 is SGHVS and CDR2 is FQNEAQ. V lost 1 base, J lost 3 bases, and 13 bases lay in between. This CDR3 is built from 15 residues. The CDR3 loop is CASSLGPGQLYEQYF. The CDR3 bases are TGTGCCAGCAGCTTAGGCCCCGGACAGCTCTACGAGCAGTACTTC.

The rearrangement links TRBV7-6 to TRBJ1-3; the D gene is possibly TRBD1 (6 bases). The germline V and J ends were trimmed by 5 bases and 4 bases, with 12 bases remaining between them. The CDR3 has 14 residues. Germline lookup yields CDR1 SGHVS and CDR2 FNYEAQ. The CDR3 bases are TGTGCCAGCAGCGGGTACAGGGAAGGAAACACCATATATTTT. It translates to CASSGYREGNTIYF.

The rearrangement uses TRBV6-5 and TRBJ2-7; 9 bases agree with TRBD1. Germline CDR1 MNHEY, CDR2 SVGAGI. The CDR3 is 14 amino acids. J was trimmed by 4 bases and V by 6 bases; bases with no gene match: 7. The CDR3 region has the DNA TGTGCCAGCAGACGTCCCGGGACAGGGTACGAGCAGTACTTC. This sequence encodes CASRRPGTGYEQYF.

The V and J genes are TRBV19 and TRBJ1-1; tentative D call: TRBD1 (6 bases). Germline-derived CDR1 and CDR2 are LNHDA and SQIVND (reference sequence). This CDR3 has 14 amino acids. V lost 6 bases, J lost 3 bases, and 14 bases lay in between. The CDR3 DNA reads as TGTGCCAGTAGATTACAGGGCTTCCACACTGAAGCTTTCTTT. It yields the protein CASRLQGFHTEAFF.

The chain links TRBV18 to TRBJ1-1, with 7 bases lining up with TRBD1. The trim removed 3 bases at V and 5 bases at J, leaving 3 bases unmatched. Germline CDR1 reads KGHSH; CDR2 reads LQKENI. The CDR3 contains 13 residues. DNA of the CDR3: TGTGCCAGCTCACCGCCGGGACAGACTGAAGCTTTCTTT. It translates to CASSPPGQTEAFF.

The gene calls are TRBV11-3 and TRBJ2-5; maybe TRBD1 (5 bases). The V gene's germline CDR1 is SGHNT and CDR2 YENEEA. V shed 1 base and J shed 7 bases, with 10 bases lying between them. This CDR3 is built from 13 residues. CDR3 nucleotide sequence: TGTGCCAGCAGCTTAGGTCCCCAGGGGACCCAGTACTTC. This encodes CASSLGPQGTQYF.

This clone was seen only once. This rearrangement joins TRBV10-3 to TRBJ1-2; 9 bases fit TRBD1. Germline V gene sequence: CDR1 ENHRY, CDR2 SYGVKD. The CDR3 consists of 14 residues. V was pared by 3 bases and J by 5 bases, with 4 bases of the junction left unmatched. In DNA, the CDR3 is TGTGCCATCAGTGAACCGGGACAGGGTTATGGCTACACCTTC. It specifies CAISEPGQGYGYTF.

The gene calls are TRBV11-1 and TRBJ1-6; TRBD1 agrees at 11 bases. Germline-derived CDR1 and CDR2 are SGHAT and FQDESV (reference sequence). The CDR3 is 14 residues long. Trimming removed 5 bases from V and 11 bases from J; junction bases left unmatched: 5. DNA for the CDR3: TGTGCCAGCAGCCTGGACAGGGGGCAGGCACCCCTCCACTTT. Protein: CASSLDRGQAPLHF.

The chain has TRBV5-6 and TRBJ1-2; 8 bases agree with TRBD1. Germline-derived CDR1 and CDR2 are SGHDT and YYEEEE. This CDR3 region has 14 residues. The V segment lost 5 bases and the J segment 3 bases; nucleotides outside the gene matches: 6. The CDR3 spells CASSRRGLDYGYTF. CDR3 nucleotides: TGTGCCAGCAGTCGCAGGGGGCTAGACTATGGCTACACCTTC. Supplemented by reference TRBV5-6 and TRBJ1-2, the full variable domain reads DAGVTQSPTHLIKTRGQQVTLRCSPKSGHDTVSWYQQALGQGPQFIFQYYEEEERQRGNFPDRFSGHQFPNYSSELNVNALLLGDSALYLCASSRRGLDYGYTFGSGTRLTVV.

V gene TRBV7-3 combines with J gene TRBJ2-2; TRBD2 might be the D (5 bases). From germline, CDR1 is SGHTA and CDR2 FQGTGA. The CDR3 extends over 13 amino acids. Trimming pared 1 base from V and 7 bases from J, leaving 7 bases between. CDR3 sequence (DNA): TGTGCCAGCAGCTTAAGTGGAGGCGGGGAGCTGTTTTTT. It yields the protein CASSLSGGGELFF.

The rearrangement joins TRBV6-6 to TRBJ2-2, with D possibly matching TRBD1 (6 bases). The CDR3 extends over 14 amino acids. The germline V and J ends were trimmed by 4 bases and 1 base, with 7 bases remaining between them. CDR1 and CDR2 (germline): MNHNY, SVGAGI (reference sequence). The CDR3 nucleotides are TGTGCCAGCAGTTCGACAGGGAACACCGGGGAGCTGTTTTTT. This encodes CASSSTGNTGELFF.

The CDR3 reads CASSYGGGLSTDTQYF. CDR3 in DNA: TGTGCCAGCAGCTACGGCGGGGGCCTTAGCACAGATACGCAGTATTTT. The chain has TRBV11-3 and TRBJ2-3; TRBD2 might be the D (7 bases). V gave up 4 bases and J gave up 0 bases, with 14 bases separating them. CDR1 SGHNT and CDR2 YENEEA come from the germline V gene. The length of the CDR3 is 16 residues. Drawing the rest from reference TRBV11-3 and TRBJ2-3, the complete variable domain is EAGVVQSPRYKIIEKKQPVAFWCNPISGHNTLYWYLQNLGQGPELLIRYENEEAVDDSQLPKDRFSAERLKGVDSTLKIQPAELGDSAVYLCASSYGGGLSTDTQYFGPGTRLTVL.

The chain links TRBV19 to TRBJ2-1, with D perhaps TRBD2 (5 bases). Looked up from germline, CDR1 is LNHDA and CDR2 is SQIVND (reference sequence). CDR3 size: 14 residues. V was shortened by 10 bases and J by 1 base, with 14 bases between the two germline ends. CDR3 bases: TGTGCCATCAGTATTTCGGGATCCTACAATGAGCAGTTCTTC. Its translation: CAISISGSYNEQFF.

The V call is TRBV18, the J call TRBJ2-1, with 11 bases identical to TRBD1. The junction had 3 bases not matched to a gene; V was cut back by 4 bases and J by 7 bases. This CDR3 region has 14 residues. Germline CDR1 reads KGHSH; CDR2 reads LQKENI. DNA for the CDR3: TGTGCCAGCTCACGGGGGACAGGGGGAAATGAGCAGTTCTTC. It encodes CASSRGTGGNEQFF.

V usage is TRBV4-3 and J usage is TRBJ2-1; the match to TRBD2 covers 8 bases. CDR3 size: 17 residues. The germline CDR1 and CDR2 sequences are LGHNA and YSLEER. With V trimmed by 0 bases and J by 6 bases, 10 bases remained unmatched. DNA for the CDR3: TGCGCCAGCAGCCAAGAGCCACCGGGAGGGGAGGGCAATGAGCAGTTCTTC. It is translated as CASSQEPPGGEGNEQFF.

The V and J genes are TRBV10-1 and TRBJ2-5; D ambiguous. CDR3 length: 10 residues. Looked up from germline, CDR1 is WNHNN and CDR2 is SYGVQD (reference sequence). Trimming took 6 bases from V and 6 from J, leaving 5 bases between them. This CDR3 is CASRAQTQYF. The CDR3 DNA reads TGCGCCAGCAGAGCCCAGACCCAGTACTTC.

As DNA, the CDR3 is TGTGCTAGTGGCTCCTATGGTTCACCCCTCCACTTT. It yields the protein CASGSYGSPLHF. The V and J genes are TRBV12-5 and TRBJ1-6; D is uncertain. Germline CDR1 and CDR2: LGHNT and FRNRAP. Trimming shortened V by 6 bases and J by 9 bases, and 9 bases separated the two germline ends. CDR3 length: 12 residues.

This chain uses TRBV27 with TRBJ2-1; 11 bases map to TRBD2. The CDR3 is 18 residues long. Germline trimming cut 5 bases from V and 3 bases from J; bases unmatched to any gene: 12. Germline V gives CDR1 MNHEY, CDR2 SMNVEV (reference sequence). The CDR3, as DNA: TGTGCCAGCAGTCTGAGGGGACTAGCGGCCCAAGTCTACAATGAGCAGTTCTTC. Amino acids: CASSLRGLAAQVYNEQFF.

The V call is TRBV14, the J call TRBJ2-7; weak D call: TRBD1 (5 bases). V lost 4 bases and J lost 7, with 17 bases in between. The CDR3 covers 14 residues. Germline values: CDR1 SGHDN, CDR2 FVKESK. The CDR3 reads CASSPWARVEEQYF. The CDR3 nucleotides are TGTGCCAGCAGCCCCTGGGCCAGGGTGGAAGAGCAGTACTTC.

The gene calls are TRBV18 and TRBJ1-4; 7 bases line up with TRBD1. V lost 4 bases and J lost 7; bases outside the gene matches: 9. This CDR3 contains 15 residues. The germline gives CDR1 KGHSH, CDR2 LQKENI. The CDR3 sequence: CASSLPGGLGEKLFF. CDR3 sequence (DNA): TGTGCCAGCTCACTCCCAGGGGGGCTCGGTGAAAAACTGTTTTTT.

The V gene is TRBV27, the J gene TRBJ2-5; 13 nucleotides match TRBD2. The CDR3 runs to 18 residues. Per germline, CDR1 MNHEY and CDR2 SMNVEV (reference sequence). V dropped 3 bases and J dropped 5; count of bases not matched to a gene: 12. Here the CDR3 DNA reads TGTGCCAGCAGTTTCTCGGGACTAGCGGGGCAATGGGGGGAGACCCAGTACTTC. Encoded protein: CASSFSGLAGQWGETQYF.

The V and J genes are TRBV5-1 and TRBJ1-2; the D gene is possibly TRBD1 (5 bases). The CDR3 has 16 amino acids. V lost 0 bases, J lost 4 bases, and 16 bases lay in between. Germline V gene data show CDR1 as SGHRS and CDR2 as YFSETQ. The CDR3 DNA sequence: TGCGCCAGCAGCTTGGCCGTGGGGCGGGGGTCCTATGGCTACACCTTC. Translated, it gives CASSLAVGRGSYGYTF.

The chain links TRBV5-1 to TRBJ2-2; 11 bases are shared with TRBD1. Germline V lookup: CDR1 SGHRS, CDR2 YFSETQ. The V segment lost 4 bases and the J segment 3 bases; nucleotides outside the gene matches: 2. The CDR3 sequence is 15 residues long. The CDR3 coding sequence is TGCGCCAGCAGCCCGGGACAGGGGGACACCGGGGAGCTGTTTTTT. Translating gives CASSPGQGDTGELFF.

This rearrangement joins TRBV6-5 to TRBJ2-2; TRBD1 aligns across 7 bases. The V gene end was trimmed by 8 bases and the J gene end by 0 bases; junction bases not matched to a gene: 0. The CDR3 covers 13 residues. In germline, CDR1 is MNHEY, CDR2 SVGAGI. The chain's CDR3 is CASGTANTGELFF. CDR3 coding DNA: TGTGCCAGCGGGACAGCGAACACCGGGGAGCTGTTTTTT.

This clone was seen only once. The chain is built from TRBV5-5 and TRBJ2-1; 8 nucleotides align to TRBD1. CDR3 length equals 15 residues. J was trimmed by 2 bases and V by 0 bases; bases with no gene match: 1. Germline CDR1 SGHKS, CDR2 YYEKEE (reference sequence). As DNA, the CDR3 is TGTGCCAGCAGCTTGGGCAGGGGGCCCTACAATGAGCAGTTCTTC. Protein: CASSLGRGPYNEQFF.